This is a list of T cell receptor beta chains from one sample in a study of T cells in localized non-small cell lung cancer. Data came from immunoSEQ multiplex PCR; TCRdb stores just in-frame clones and leaves some out. The sample lists more than 20,000 clones, about 86% seen once, with roughly an eighth in the top ten. The sequenced sample was peripheral blood, obtained before any cancer treatment. The receptors were gathered from a female donor of 60 years or more with stage I lung adenocarcinoma. Each CDR3 is given with its conserved first and last residue. D genes are given only for firm matches. For some rows the clone size is stated as once, few or many, or as a class when expanded; others skip it.

.	TRBV5-1	.	TRBJ2-3	CASSWDTNTDTQYF	TGCGCCAGCAGCTGGGACACGAACACAGATACGCAGTATTTT
.	TRBV25-1	.	TRBJ2-1	CASRPTGYNEQFF	TGTGCCAGCAGGCCGACAGGTTACAATGAGCAGTTCTTC
once	TRBV11-1	TRBD2	TRBJ2-1	CASSAGLAEGIEQFF	TGTGCCAGCAGCGCGGGACTAGCGGAAGGGATTGAGCAGTTCTTC
.	TRBV27	.	TRBJ1-1	CASSRGTVIDTEAFF	TGTGCCAGCAGTCGGGGGACGGTTATAGACACTGAAGCTTTCTTT
.	TRBV5-1	.	TRBJ1-3	CASSRTGSQSGNTIYF	TGCGCCAGCAGCCGTACCGGGTCTCAGTCTGGAAACACCATATATTTT
.	TRBV7-9	.	TRBJ1-1	CASSLGGPLEAFF	TGTGCCAGCAGCTTAGGAGGCCCCCTTGAAGCTTTCTTT
.	TRBV30	.	TRBJ1-1	CAWNLAMNTEAFF	TGTGCCTGGAATTTAGCCATGAACACTGAAGCTTTCTTT
.	TRBV9	TRBD2	TRBJ2-1	CASSSSGGYNEQFF	TGTGCCAGCAGCTCTAGCGGGGGGTACAATGAGCAGTTCTTC
.	TRBV5-1	TRBD1	TRBJ2-7	CASSLGGTGIYEQYF	TGCGCCAGCAGCTTGGGGGGGACAGGAATCTACGAGCAGTACTTC
.	TRBV7-8	TRBD2	TRBJ2-1	CASSLVLAGGPSNEQFF	TGTGCCAGCAGCTTAGTCCTAGCGGGAGGGCCATCGAATGAGCAGTTCTTC
.	TRBV11-3	.	TRBJ2-5	CASRDSVKETQYF	TGTGCCAGCAGGGACTCGGTTAAAGAGACCCAGTACTTC
.	TRBV25-1	TRBD1	TRBJ1-1	CASSGLRGRTEAFF	TGTGCCAGCAGTGGGCTGAGGGGGCGGACTGAAGCTTTCTTT
.	TRBV5-1	TRBD1	TRBJ1-6	CASSIERGQHSPLHF	TGCGCCAGCAGCATTGAAAGGGGGCAGCATTCACCCCTCCACTTT
.	TRBV10-3	.	TRBJ1-2	CAISDSVGGYTF	TGTGCCATCAGTGACAGCGTAGGTGGCTACACCTTC
.	TRBV4-2	.	TRBJ2-7	CASSQPQAYEQYF	TGTGCCAGCAGCCAACCCCAGGCCTACGAGCAGTACTTC
.	TRBV6-5	TRBD1	TRBJ1-2	CASSRDSSNYGYTF	TGTGCCAGCAGTAGGGACAGCTCTAACTATGGCTACACCTTC
.	TRBV9	.	TRBJ1-4	CASSVEGGLNEKLFF	TGTGCCAGCAGCGTAGAAGGAGGGCTCAATGAAAAACTGTTTTTT
.	TRBV7-6	TRBD1	TRBJ1-3	CASSLVPGGTGNTIYF	TGTGCCAGCAGCTTAGTTCCAGGGGGAACTGGAAACACCATATATTTT
.	TRBV18	TRBD1	TRBJ2-3	CASSPFETGKTDTQYF	TGTGCCAGCTCACCATTTGAGACAGGGAAAACAGATACGCAGTATTTT
once	TRBV15	.	TRBJ2-3	CATSPRGISTDTQYF	TGTGCCACCAGCCCCCGGGGGATTAGCACAGATACGCAGTATTTT
.	TRBV7-9	.	TRBJ2-7	CASSFKSREGYEQYF	TGTGCCAGCAGCTTCAAATCCAGGGAAGGGTACGAGCAGTACTTC
.	TRBV11-3	.	TRBJ2-3	CASSPGGGAPPDTQYF	TGTGCCAGCAGCCCGGGGGGCGGAGCCCCCCCAGATACGCAGTATTTT
.	TRBV6-1	.	TRBJ1-1	CASSGPQAPEAFF	TGTGCCAGCAGTGGGCCACAAGCCCCTGAAGCTTTCTTT
.	TRBV28	.	TRBJ2-1	CASSFKRFSSYNEQFF	TGTGCCAGCAGTTTTAAGCGGTTTAGCTCCTACAATGAGCAGTTCTTC
.	TRBV5-1	TRBD1	TRBJ2-4	CASSFGTGVAKNIQYF	TGCGCCAGCAGCTTCGGGACAGGGGTGGCCAAAAACATTCAGTACTTC
.	TRBV5-1	.	TRBJ1-1	CASSPRERNTEAFF	TGCGCCAGCAGCCCACGTGAGCGGAACACTGAAGCTTTCTTT
few	TRBV7-6	TRBD1	TRBJ2-7	CASSPRDRVYEQYF	TGTGCCAGCAGCCCCCGGGACAGGGTGTACGAGCAGTACTTC
.	TRBV18	.	TRBJ1-3	CASSFGQSSGNTIYF	TGTGCCAGCTCTTTCGGACAGAGCTCTGGAAACACCATATATTTT
.	TRBV14	TRBD2	TRBJ2-6	CASSQDFYLAGVSGANVLTF	TGTGCCAGCAGCCAAGATTTCTACCTAGCGGGGGTATCTGGGGCCAACGTCCTGACTTTC
.	TRBV19	.	TRBJ1-1	CASSVGNTEAFF	TGTGCCAGTAGTGTTGGTAACACTGAAGCTTTCTTT
.	TRBV27	TRBD1	TRBJ1-2	CASSFDRGLYGYTF	TGTGCCAGCAGTTTTGACAGGGGGCTCTATGGCTACACCTTC
.	TRBV30	TRBD1	TRBJ1-6	CAWARTGGGSPLHF	TGTGCCTGGGCCCGGACAGGGGGTGGATCACCCCTCCACTTT
.	TRBV9	.	TRBJ1-2	CASSVMGAQGYGYTF	TGTGCCAGCAGCGTAATGGGGGCCCAGGGCTATGGCTACACCTTC
.	TRBV19	.	TRBJ1-2	CASSRGLSGYGYTF	TGTGCCAGTAGTAGGGGACTCTCAGGGTATGGCTACACCTTC
once	TRBV7-3	.	TRBJ1-2	CASSFDPGYGYTF	TGTGCCAGCAGCTTTGATCCTGGCTATGGCTACACCTTC
.	TRBV5-1	.	TRBJ2-1	CASSRKGGSNKQFF	TGCGCCAGCAGCCGGAAGGGGGGAAGCAATAAGCAGTTCTTC
.	TRBV4-1	TRBD1	TRBJ1-2	CASSQEERGRYGYTF	TGCGCCAGCAGCCAAGAGGAAAGGGGGCGATATGGCTACACCTTC
.	TRBV27	.	TRBJ1-5	CASKQFEASNQPQHF	TGTGCCAGCAAACAGTTTGAGGCCAGCAATCAGCCCCAGCATTTT
.	TRBV9	TRBD2	TRBJ2-1	CASSYTSGGANEQFF	TGTGCCAGCAGCTATACTAGCGGGGGGGCCAATGAGCAGTTCTTC
.	TRBV10-2	.	TRBJ2-7	CASSAYSRGAWYEQYF	TGCGCCAGCAGTGCCTATAGTCGCGGGGCCTGGTACGAGCAGTACTTC
.	TRBV7-8	TRBD1	TRBJ1-6	CASSPSTGPSPLHF	TGTGCCAGCAGCCCCTCGACAGGGCCCTCACCCCTCCACTTT
.	TRBV10-2	.	TRBJ1-1	CASSGSTEPAFLNINRQTWVEAFF	TGCGCCAGCAGTGGGTCGACTGAACCTGCCTTTTTGAACATCAACCGACAGACTTGGGTTGAAGCTTTCTTT
.	TRBV5-5	TRBD1	TRBJ1-5	CASSPGQGNQPQHF	TGTGCCAGCAGCCCGGGACAGGGCAATCAGCCCCAGCATTTT
few	TRBV19	.	TRBJ1-1	CASGVGFTEAFF	TGTGCCAGTGGGGTAGGGTTCACTGAAGCTTTCTTT
once	TRBV6-5	.	TRBJ2-7	CASKDTHYEQYF	TGTGCCAGCAAAGACACCCACTACGAGCAGTACTTC
.	TRBV18	.	TRBJ1-1	CASSLVGTGNTEAFF	TGTGCCAGCTCACTAGTAGGGACGGGGAACACTGAAGCTTTCTTT
.	TRBV4-2	.	TRBJ1-2	CASSQVPAGRLGYTF	TGTGCCAGCAGCCAAGTCCCCGCGGGACGTTTGGGCTACACCTTC
few	TRBV5-1	.	TRBJ1-1	CASSRGWTEAFF	TGCGCCAGCAGCCGAGGGTGGACTGAAGCTTTCTTT